This T cell receptor (beta chain) derives from a study of blood T cell repertoires in COVID-19. Participant age was roughly 18 to 90 years, and participants resided in fewer than 30 US areas. Participant-reported clinical history was the basis for cohort assignment. Recovery among Cohort 3 donors was established by two negative PCRs, clearance, or symptom resolution. Original processing methods: Amplification of reference gene primers provided the estimated nucleated cell counts. This table comes from immunoSEQ multiplex PCR, and its TCRdb copy is limited to in-frame clones, with some not included. D and trimming come from the DNA, and the V and J calls and clone size come from that table. The table shows about 250,000 clones, with roughly 88% occurring only once. Trimming removed 1 base from V and 4 bases from J; junction bases left unmatched: 5. CDR3 size: 15 residues. Germline V gene data show CDR1 as SGDLS and CDR2 as YYNGEE.

This rearrangement joins TRBV9 to TRBJ1-1; 9 positions match TRBD1. The clonotype was recovered from a woman between 25 and 40 years old who had recovered from COVID-19. Sequenced sample: PBMCs or T cells enriched from blood (not recorded which). CDR3 loop: CASSVTGQGLTEAFF. Here the CDR3 DNA reads TGTGCCAGCAGCGTAACGGGACAGGGCCTCACTGAAGCTTTCTTT.